This T cell receptor (beta chain) comes out of a study of blood T cell repertoires in COVID-19 (dated by TCRdb to the early 2020s). Regarding the research as a whole: Samples covering the acute and convalescent phases of COVID-19 were provided by collaborators in the United States, Italy and Spain. Nearly every sample came with metadata listing a de-identified subject ID, COVID-19 status, age in years and sex. Samples came from the ongoing ImmuneRACE study (first 160 participants) plus 1,254 subjects from 6 global collaborators. Where available, HLA class I and class II types were taken from metadata supplied by the sample provider and were not determined by assay-based typing. The prospective study material was composed of cDNA or gDNA derived from T cells, B-cell-depleted T cells, or PBMCs. The repertoires were released in a freely available public database meant as a resource for research on the immune response to SARS-CoV-2. Deeply sampled blood TCRbeta repertoires from subjects exposed to, actively infected with, or recovered from COVID-19 were included in the dataset.

TCRbeta CDR3 regions were amplified from genomic DNA using the immunoSEQ Assay, a bias-controlled multiplex PCR. Under the source paper's analysis protocol: The number of nucleated cells in each sample was estimated from the amplification of reference gene primers within the assay. To quantify the absolute abundance of each unique TCRbeta CDR3 rearrangement, sequence reads were collapsed and filtered. For each sample, productive Simpson clonality was calculated as the square root of Simpson's diversity index across productive rearrangements. The table comes from immuneACCESS by way of TCRdb, which keeps in-frame sequences with V and J called. Part of the clones is missing from these tables; in studies checked, under half for an unresolved V gene and the rest for unknown reasons. V and J calls and clone size follow that table, whereas D and trimming were derived from the DNA. For this sample the table gives over 100,000 clones, of which around four fifths were detected only once. Approximately 0.75% of the sample is taken by the ten largest.

On the study overall, not on this receptor specifically: The amount of clinical and demographic metadata varied by source and participant and was provided uncurated.

CDR1 and CDR2 are drawn from the germline V gene: MDHEN, SYDVKM. The CDR3, cysteine through phenylalanine, is 17 amino acids long. The kept DNA is CDR3 alone, 51 bases in frame from the first base. The V end gives up 6 bases and the J end 7 bases, leaving 10 bases in the junction not matched to a gene. Collaborating institutions collected whole blood in K2EDTA tubes following their own protocols. For TCRbeta analysis, collaborators shipped samples as frozen whole blood, isolated PBMCs, or DNA extracted from either of those sample types. With respect to this clone: The antigen it binds to is not known. No clone much larger than this one lies a single base away; base qualities are absent.

Sequencing was performed on peripheral blood. The source of this sequence is a woman in her 70s with acute or convalescent COVID-19. In this chain, TRBV28 is recombined with TRBJ2-1, with 15 junctional bases fitting TRBD2. The nucleotide sequence is given as TGTGCCAGCAGGGGGGGAGGGACTAGCGGGAGGTTAAATGAGCAGTTCTTC. This sequence encodes CASRGGGTSGRLNEQFF.